The source of this TCR beta chain is a study of blood T cell repertoires in COVID-19. About the study: Researchers got acute and convalescent COVID-19 samples from the United States, Italy and Spain.

The germline V gene has CDR1 LGHDT and CDR2 YNNKEL (reference sequence). V gave up 1 base and J gave up 4 bases; unmatched junction bases: 7. This CDR3 is built from 16 residues. Only a few counts were recorded for this clone. Resolution of symptoms, clearance, or two negative PCRs was present in recovered Cohort 3 donors. This table comes from immunoSEQ multiplex PCR, and its TCRdb copy is limited to in-frame clones, with some not included. The table lists approximately 150,000 clones, about 85% of them singletons. V usage is TRBV3-1 (or the pseudogene TRBV3-2) and J usage is TRBJ2-3, with 8 bases lining up with TRBD1. The TCR comes from a woman between 40 and 55 years old who had recovered from COVID-19. Sequencing was carried out using PBMCs or T cells enriched from blood (not recorded which). This CDR3 is CASSQAGSGGPDTQYF. CDR3 nucleotides: TGTGCCAGCAGCCAAGCTGGTTCAGGGGGCCCAGATACGCAGTATTTT.